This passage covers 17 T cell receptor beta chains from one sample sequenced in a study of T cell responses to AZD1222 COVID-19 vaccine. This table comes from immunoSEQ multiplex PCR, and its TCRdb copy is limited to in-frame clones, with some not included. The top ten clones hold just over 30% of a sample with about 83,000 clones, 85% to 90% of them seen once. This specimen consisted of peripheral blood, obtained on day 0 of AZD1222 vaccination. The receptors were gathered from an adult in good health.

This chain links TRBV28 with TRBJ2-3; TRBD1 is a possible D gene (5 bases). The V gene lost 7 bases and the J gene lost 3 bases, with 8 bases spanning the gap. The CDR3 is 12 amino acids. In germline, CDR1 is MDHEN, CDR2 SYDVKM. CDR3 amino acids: CASKGSTDTQYF. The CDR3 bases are TGTGCCAGCAAGGGGTCAACAGATACGCAGTATTTT.

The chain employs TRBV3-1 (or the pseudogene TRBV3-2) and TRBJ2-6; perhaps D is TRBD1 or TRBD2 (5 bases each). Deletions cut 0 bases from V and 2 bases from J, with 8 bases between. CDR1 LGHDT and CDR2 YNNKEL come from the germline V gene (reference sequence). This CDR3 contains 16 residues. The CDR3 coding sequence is TGTGCCAGCAGCCAAGATGTGGGGGCTGGGGCCAACGTCCTGACTTTC. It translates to CASSQDVGAGANVLTF.

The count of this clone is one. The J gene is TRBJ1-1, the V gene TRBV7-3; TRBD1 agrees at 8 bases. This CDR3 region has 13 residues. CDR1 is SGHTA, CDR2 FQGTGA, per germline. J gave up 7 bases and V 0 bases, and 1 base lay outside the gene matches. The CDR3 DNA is TGTGCCAGCAGCTTAACCGGACAGGGTGAAGCTTTCTTT. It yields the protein CASSLTGQGEAFF.

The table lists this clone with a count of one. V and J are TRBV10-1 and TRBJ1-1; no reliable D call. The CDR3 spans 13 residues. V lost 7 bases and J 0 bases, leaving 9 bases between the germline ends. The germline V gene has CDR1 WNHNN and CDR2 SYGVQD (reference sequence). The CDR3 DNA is TGCGCCAGCAAAGACGGCATGAACACTGAAGCTTTCTTT. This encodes CASKDGMNTEAFF.

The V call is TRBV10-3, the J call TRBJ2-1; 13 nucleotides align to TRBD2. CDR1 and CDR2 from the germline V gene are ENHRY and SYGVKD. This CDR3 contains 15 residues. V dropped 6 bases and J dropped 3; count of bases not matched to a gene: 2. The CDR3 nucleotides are TGTGCCATCAGCGGGACTAGCGGGGACTACAATGAGCAGTTCTTC. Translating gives CAISGTSGDYNEQFF.

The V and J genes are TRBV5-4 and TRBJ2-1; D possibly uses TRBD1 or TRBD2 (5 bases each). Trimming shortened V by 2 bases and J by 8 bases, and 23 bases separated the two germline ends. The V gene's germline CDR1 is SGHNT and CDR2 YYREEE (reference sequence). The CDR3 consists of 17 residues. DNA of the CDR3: TGTGCCAGCAGCTTAGCCCGGGGCAACACCTTAAGGGATGAGCAGTTCTTC. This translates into CASSLARGNTLRDEQFF.

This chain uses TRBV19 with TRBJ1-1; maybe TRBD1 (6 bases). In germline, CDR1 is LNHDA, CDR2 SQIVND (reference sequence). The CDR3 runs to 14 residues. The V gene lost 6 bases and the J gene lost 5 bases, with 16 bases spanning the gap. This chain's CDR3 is CASRERDIHTEAFF. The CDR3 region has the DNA TGTGCCAGTAGGGAGAGGGACATTCATACTGAAGCTTTCTTT.

As DNA, the CDR3 is TGTGCCAGTAGTATCCAGGGGCAGAACACTGAAGCTTTCTTT. Protein sequence: CASSIQGQNTEAFF. V usage is TRBV19 and J usage is TRBJ1-1; D might be TRBD1 (6 bases). The CDR3 is 14 residues long. V lost 3 bases and J lost 1, with 9 bases in between. Per germline, CDR1 LNHDA and CDR2 SQIVND (reference sequence).

CDR3 coding DNA: TGTGCCAGCAGTTATAGCGGGAATGAGCAGTTCTTC. It is translated as CASSYSGNEQFF. The J gene is TRBJ2-1, the V gene TRBV6-2 or TRBV6-3; 7 bases align to TRBD2. After removal of 3 bases from V and 7 bases from J, the junction contained 0 bases not matched to a gene. Germline-derived CDR1 and CDR2 are MNHEY and SVGEGT. The CDR3 is 12 residues long.

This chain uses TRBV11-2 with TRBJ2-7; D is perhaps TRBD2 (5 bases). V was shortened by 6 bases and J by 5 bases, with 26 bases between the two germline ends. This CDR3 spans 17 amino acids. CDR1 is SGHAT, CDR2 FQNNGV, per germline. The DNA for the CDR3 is TGTGCCAGCAGAGCCCAGAGAGGGCAGCGGAGGAGAAACGAGCAGTACTTC. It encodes CASRAQRGQRRRNEQYF.

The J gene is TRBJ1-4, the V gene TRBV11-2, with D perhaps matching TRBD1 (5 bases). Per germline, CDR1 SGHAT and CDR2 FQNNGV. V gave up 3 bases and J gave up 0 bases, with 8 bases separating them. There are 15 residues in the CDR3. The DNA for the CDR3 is TGTGCCAGCAGCTTCCGGGACCCAACTAATGAAAAACTGTTTTTT. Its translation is CASSFRDPTNEKLFF.

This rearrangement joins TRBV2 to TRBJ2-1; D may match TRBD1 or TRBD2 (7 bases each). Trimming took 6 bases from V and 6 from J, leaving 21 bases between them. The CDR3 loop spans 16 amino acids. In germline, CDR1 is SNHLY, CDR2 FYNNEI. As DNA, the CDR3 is TGTGCCAGCAGGTTCTATGCAGGGGGAGGGGGCAATGAGCAGTTCTTC. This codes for CASRFYAGGGGNEQFF. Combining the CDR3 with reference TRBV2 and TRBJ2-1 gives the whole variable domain EPEVTQTPSHQVTQMGQEVILRCVPISNHLYFYWYRQILGQKVEFLVSFYNNEISEKSEIFDDQFSVERPDGSNFTLKIRSTKLEDSAMYFCASRFYAGGGGNEQFFGPGTRLTVL.

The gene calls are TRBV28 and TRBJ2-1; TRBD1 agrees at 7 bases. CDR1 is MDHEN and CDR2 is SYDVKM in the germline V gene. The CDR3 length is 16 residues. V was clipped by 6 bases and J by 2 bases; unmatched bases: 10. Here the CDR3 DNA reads TGTGCCAGCAGATCACTCTCGACAGGGCCCTACAATGAGCAGTTCTTC. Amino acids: CASRSLSTGPYNEQFF.

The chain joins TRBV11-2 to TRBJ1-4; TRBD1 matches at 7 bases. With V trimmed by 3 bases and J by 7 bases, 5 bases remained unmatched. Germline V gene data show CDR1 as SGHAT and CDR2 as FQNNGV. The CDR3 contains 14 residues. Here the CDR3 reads CASSLGTAFEKLFF. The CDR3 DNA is TGTGCCAGCAGCTTGGGGACAGCGTTTGAAAAACTGTTTTTT.

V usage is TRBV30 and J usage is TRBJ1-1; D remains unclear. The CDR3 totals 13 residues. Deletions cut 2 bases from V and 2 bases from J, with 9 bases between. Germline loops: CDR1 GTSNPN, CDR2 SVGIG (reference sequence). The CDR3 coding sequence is TGTGCCTGGAGTATCGGGATAAACACTGAAGCTTTCTTT. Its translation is CAWSIGINTEAFF. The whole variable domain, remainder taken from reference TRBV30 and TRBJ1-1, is SQTIHQWPATLVQPVGSPLSLECTVEGTSNPNLYWYRQAAGRGLQLLFYSVGIGQISSEVPQNLSASRPQDRQFILSSKKLLLSDSGFYLCAWSIGINTEAFFGQGTRLTVV.

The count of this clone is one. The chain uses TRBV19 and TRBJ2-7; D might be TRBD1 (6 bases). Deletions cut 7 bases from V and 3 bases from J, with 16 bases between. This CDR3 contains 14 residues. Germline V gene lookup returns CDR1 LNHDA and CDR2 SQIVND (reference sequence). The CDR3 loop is CASTDGQLFYEQYF. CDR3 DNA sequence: TGTGCCAGTACCGACGGACAGTTATTCTACGAGCAGTACTTC.

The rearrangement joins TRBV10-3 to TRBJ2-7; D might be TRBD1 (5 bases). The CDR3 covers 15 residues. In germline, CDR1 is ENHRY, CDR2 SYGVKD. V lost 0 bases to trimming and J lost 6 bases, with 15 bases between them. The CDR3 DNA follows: TGTGCCATCAGTGAGTCAAATTTCAGGGTGGGCGAGCAGTACTTC. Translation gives CAISESNFRVGEQYF.